This T cell receptor (beta chain) was sequenced during a study of blood T cells in healthy people across ages. Study observations and caveats: It was the long-lived donors that had more naive CD4+ cells and higher diversity than aged donors.

The ends lost 6 bases at V and 5 bases at J; junction bases unmatched: 7. CDR3 length equals 15 residues. The germline V gene encodes CDR1 SEHNR and CDR2 FQNEAQ (reference sequence). Sample-barcoded 5' priming and a J-beta primer mix drove a second PCR of 7 to 11 cycles. TCRdb itself ran the 5' RACE reads through MiXCR, one entry per CDR3 protein. Among some 1.5 million distinct CDR3 sequences, 40% to 45% were seen once, and the ten largest hold 4%. About this clonotype: The antigen is unknown.

The TCR originated in a woman between 18 and 29 years old in good health. This chain uses TRBV7-9 with TRBJ2-2, with 9 bases fitting TRBD1. The sample was blood. The CDR3 coding sequence is TGTGCCAGCAGACCGGGACAGGGATATACCGGGGAGCTGTTTTTT. As protein: CASRPGQGYTGELFF.